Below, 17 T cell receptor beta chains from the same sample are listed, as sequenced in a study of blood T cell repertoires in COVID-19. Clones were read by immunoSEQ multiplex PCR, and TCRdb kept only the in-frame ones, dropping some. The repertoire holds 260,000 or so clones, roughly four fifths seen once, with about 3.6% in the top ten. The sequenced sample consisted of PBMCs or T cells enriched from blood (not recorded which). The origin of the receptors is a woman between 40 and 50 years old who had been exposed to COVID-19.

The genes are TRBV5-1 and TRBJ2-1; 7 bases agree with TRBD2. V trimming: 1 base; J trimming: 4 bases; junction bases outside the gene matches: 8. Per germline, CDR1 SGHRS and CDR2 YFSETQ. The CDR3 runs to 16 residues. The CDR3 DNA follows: TGCGCCAGCAGCTTGCCACGGGACTACGGGTACAATGAGCAGTTCTTC. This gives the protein CASSLPRDYGYNEQFF.

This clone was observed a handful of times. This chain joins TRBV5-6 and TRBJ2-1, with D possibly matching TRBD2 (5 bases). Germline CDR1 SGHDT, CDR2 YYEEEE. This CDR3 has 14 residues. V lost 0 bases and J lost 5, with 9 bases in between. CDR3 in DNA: TGTGCCAGCAGCTTGGCTCCGGGGAACAATGAGCAGTTCTTC. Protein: CASSLAPGNNEQFF.

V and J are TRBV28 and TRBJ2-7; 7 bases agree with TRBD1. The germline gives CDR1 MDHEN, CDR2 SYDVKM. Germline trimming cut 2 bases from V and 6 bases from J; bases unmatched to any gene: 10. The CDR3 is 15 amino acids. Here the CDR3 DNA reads TGTGCCAGCAGTTTACGAGGGACAGTCGTTCGCGAGCAGTACTTC. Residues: CASSLRGTVVREQYF.

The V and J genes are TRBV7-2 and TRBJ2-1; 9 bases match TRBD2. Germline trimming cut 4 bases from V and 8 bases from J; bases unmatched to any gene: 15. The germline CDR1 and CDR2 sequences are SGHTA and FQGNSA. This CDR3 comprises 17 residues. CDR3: CASSSPRGGAGSYEQFF. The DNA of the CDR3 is TGTGCCAGCAGCTCCCCTCGCGGGGGGGCCGGCAGCTATGAGCAGTTCTTC.

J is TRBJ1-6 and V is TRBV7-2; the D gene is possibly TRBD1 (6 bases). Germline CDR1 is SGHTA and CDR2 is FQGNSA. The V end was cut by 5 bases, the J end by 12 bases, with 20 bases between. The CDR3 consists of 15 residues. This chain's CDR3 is CASSPQGPLTGPLHF. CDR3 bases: TGTGCCAGCAGCCCCCAGGGGCCCTTGACGGGACCCCTCCACTTT.

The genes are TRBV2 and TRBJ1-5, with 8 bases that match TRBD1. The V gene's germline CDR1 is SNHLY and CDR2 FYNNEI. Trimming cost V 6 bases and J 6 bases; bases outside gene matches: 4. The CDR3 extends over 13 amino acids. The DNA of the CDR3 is TGTGCCAGCAGGGAGGACAGGGCTCAGCCCCAGCATTTT. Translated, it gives CASREDRAQPQHF.

CDR3: CASSQDRRAGGTLGQYF. The CDR3 nucleotides read TGCGCCAGCAGCCAAGATAGGCGAGCGGGGGGGACACTGGGGCAGTACTTC. The rearrangement joins TRBV4-3 to TRBJ2-7; 10 nucleotides line up with TRBD2. This CDR3 is 17 amino acids long. Germline V lookup: CDR1 LGHNA, CDR2 YSLEER. V dropped 0 bases and J dropped 9; count of bases not matched to a gene: 14.

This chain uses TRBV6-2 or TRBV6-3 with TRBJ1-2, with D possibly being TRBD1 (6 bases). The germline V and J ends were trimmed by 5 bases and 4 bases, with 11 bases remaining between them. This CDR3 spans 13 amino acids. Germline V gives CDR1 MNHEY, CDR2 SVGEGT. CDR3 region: CASSPGTPYGYTF. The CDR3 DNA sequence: TGTGCCAGCAGTCCCGGGACACCCTATGGCTACACCTTC.

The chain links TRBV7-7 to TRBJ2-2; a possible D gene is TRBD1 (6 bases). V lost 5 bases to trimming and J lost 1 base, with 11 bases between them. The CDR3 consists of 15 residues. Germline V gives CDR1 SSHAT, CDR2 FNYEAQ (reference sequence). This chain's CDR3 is CASSEDSLNTGELFF. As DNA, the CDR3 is TGTGCCAGCAGCGAGGACAGCCTGAACACCGGGGAGCTGTTTTTT.

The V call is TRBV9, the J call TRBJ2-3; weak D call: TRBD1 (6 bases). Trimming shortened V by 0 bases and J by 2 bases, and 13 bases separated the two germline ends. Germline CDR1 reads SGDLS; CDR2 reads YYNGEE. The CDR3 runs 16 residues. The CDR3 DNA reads TGTGCCAGCAGCGTAGCTCCAGGGGCCCTCACAGATACGCAGTATTTT. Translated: CASSVAPGALTDTQYF.

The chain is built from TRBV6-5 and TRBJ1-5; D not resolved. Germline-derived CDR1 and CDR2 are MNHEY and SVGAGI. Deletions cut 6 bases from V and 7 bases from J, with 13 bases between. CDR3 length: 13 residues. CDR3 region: CASSPAVGQPQHF. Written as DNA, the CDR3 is TGTGCCAGCAGCCCGGCGGTCGGGCAGCCCCAGCATTTT.

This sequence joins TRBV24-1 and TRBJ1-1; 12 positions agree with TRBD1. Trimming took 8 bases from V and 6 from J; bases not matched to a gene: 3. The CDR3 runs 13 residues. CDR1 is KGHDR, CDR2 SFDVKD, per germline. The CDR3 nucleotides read TGTGCCACCAAGGGACAGGGGGCGTCTGAAGCTTTCTTT. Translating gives CATKGQGASEAFF.

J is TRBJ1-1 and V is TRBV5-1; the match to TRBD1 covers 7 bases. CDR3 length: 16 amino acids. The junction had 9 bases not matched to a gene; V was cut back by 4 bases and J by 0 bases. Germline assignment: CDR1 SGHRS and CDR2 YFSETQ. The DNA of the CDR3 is TGCGCCAGCAGCCACAGGGGCGCTGACATGAACACTGAAGCTTTCTTT. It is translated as CASSHRGADMNTEAFF.

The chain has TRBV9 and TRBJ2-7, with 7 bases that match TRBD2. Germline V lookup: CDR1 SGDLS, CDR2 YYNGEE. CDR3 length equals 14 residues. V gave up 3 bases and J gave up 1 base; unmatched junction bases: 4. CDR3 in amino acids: CASSGGGQSYEQYF. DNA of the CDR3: TGTGCCAGCAGCGGGGGGGGTCAATCCTACGAGCAGTACTTC.

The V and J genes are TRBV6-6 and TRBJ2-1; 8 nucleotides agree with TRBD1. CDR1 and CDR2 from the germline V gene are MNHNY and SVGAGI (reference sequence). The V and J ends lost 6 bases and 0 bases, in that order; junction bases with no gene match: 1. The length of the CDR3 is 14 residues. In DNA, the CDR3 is TGTGCCAGCAGGGACAGGGTCTCCTACAATGAGCAGTTCTTC. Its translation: CASRDRVSYNEQFF.

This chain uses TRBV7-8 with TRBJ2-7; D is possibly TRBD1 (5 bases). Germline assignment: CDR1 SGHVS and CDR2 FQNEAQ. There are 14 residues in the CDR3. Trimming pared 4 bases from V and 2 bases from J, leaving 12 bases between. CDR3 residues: CASSSRTSAYEQYF. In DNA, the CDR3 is TGTGCCAGCAGCTCCCGGACAAGTGCCTACGAGCAGTACTTC. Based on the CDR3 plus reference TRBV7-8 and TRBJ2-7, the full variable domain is GAGVSQSPRYKVAKRGQDVALRCDPISGHVSLFWYQQALGQGPEFLTYFQNEAQLDKSGLPSDRFFAERPEGSVSTLKIQRTQQEDSAVYLCASSSRTSAYEQYFGPGTRLTVT.

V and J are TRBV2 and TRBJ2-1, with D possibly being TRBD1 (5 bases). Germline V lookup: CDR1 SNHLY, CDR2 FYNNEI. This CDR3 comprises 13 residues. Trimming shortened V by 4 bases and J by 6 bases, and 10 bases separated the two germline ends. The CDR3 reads CASSGGPGNEQFF. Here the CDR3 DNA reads TGTGCCAGCAGTGGGGGCCCCGGCAATGAGCAGTTCTTC.